This TCR beta chain was sequenced for a study of blood T cells in healthy people across ages. PBMCs were isolated at a quantity of at least 6.5 million per sample. Germline V gene sequence: CDR1 MNHNS, CDR2 SASEGT. The J segment lost 6 bases and the V segment lost 7 bases, leaving 12 bases of the junction unmatched. This CDR3 is built from 15 residues. Broader study findings: Both higher diversity and more naive CD4+ cells marked long-lived donors when set against aged donors.

Primed by a sample-barcoded 5' primer and a J-beta primer mix, a second PCR proceeded for roughly 7 to 11 cycles. One entry per CDR3 protein results from TCRdb running MiXCR on the 5' RACE reads. The data hold 1.5 million to 2 million distinct CDR3 sequences, with roughly a third observed a single time. This clonotype was detected only a few times. Its specificity is not known. The chain has TRBV6-1 and TRBJ2-3; 8 positions match TRBD2. This sequence originates from a woman in her 30s in good health. The specimen sequenced was blood. CDR3 sequence reads: CASTGRGGAKDTQYF. The CDR3 DNA reads as TGTGCCAGCACCGGGAGGGGGGGGGCCAAGGATACGCAGTATTTT.